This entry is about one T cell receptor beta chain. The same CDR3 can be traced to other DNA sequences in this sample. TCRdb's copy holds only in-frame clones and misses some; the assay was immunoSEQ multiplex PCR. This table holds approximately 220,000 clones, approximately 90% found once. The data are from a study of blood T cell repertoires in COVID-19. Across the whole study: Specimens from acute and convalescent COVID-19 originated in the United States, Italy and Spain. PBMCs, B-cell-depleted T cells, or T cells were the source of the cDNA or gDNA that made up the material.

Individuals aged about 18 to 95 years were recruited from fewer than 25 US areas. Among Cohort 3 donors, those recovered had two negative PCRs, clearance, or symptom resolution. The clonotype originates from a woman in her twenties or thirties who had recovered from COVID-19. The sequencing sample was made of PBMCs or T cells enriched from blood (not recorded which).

CDR3 sequence reads: CASSLGRNTEAFF. The CDR3 DNA follows: TGTGCCAGCAGCTTGGGGAGGAACACTGAAGCTTTCTTT. The chain recombines TRBV7-2 with TRBJ1-1; D gene uncertain. Germline CDR1 and CDR2: SGHTA and FQGNSA. The CDR3 consists of 13 residues. V was pared by 3 bases and J by 1 base, with 6 bases between.